The clone carrying this TCR beta chain was seen only once. What it binds is unknown. This sample stems from a study of cytomegalovirus exposure and HLA in healthy donors. Study conclusions and caveats: DRB1 showed the most TCR associations and HLA-C the fewest in a later analysis, as rates varied by HLA locus.

Donors were nominally healthy when sampled, though unrecorded immune exposures were likely. CDR3 size: 14 residues. The J segment lost 5 bases and the V segment lost 5 bases, leaving 9 bases of the junction unmatched. From germline, CDR1 is SGHVS and CDR2 FQNEAQ. PCR was performed using 60 Vbeta and 13 Jbeta primers. Under the authors' procedure: Around 9.9 million shared chains were among the about 80 million unique TCR beta chains that a later analysis counted. Using immunoSEQ multiplex PCR, the repertoire was profiled, and TCRdb retains in-frame clones only, with some absent. Clonal size and the V and J genes are those of that table, whereas D and trimming came from the DNA. The sample contains some 150,000 clones, 80% to 90% of which appear only once.

The chain combines TRBV7-8 with TRBJ2-7, with 7 positions matching TRBD1. The TCR comes from a woman aged 25 to 45 in good health and CMV-seropositive. Specimen: PBMCs. CDR3 residues: CASSPQTGNHEQYF. In DNA form, the CDR3 reads TGTGCCAGCAGCCCTCAGACAGGGAACCACGAGCAGTACTTC. The full variable domain, rest sourced from reference TRBV7-8 and TRBJ2-7, is GAGVSQSPRYKVAKRGQDVALRCDPISGHVSLFWYQQALGQGPEFLTYFQNEAQLDKSGLPSDRFFAERPEGSVSTLKIQRTQQEDSAVYLCASSPQTGNHEQYFGPGTRLTVT.